What follows describes a single TCR beta chain. Its antigen is undetermined. The data originate from a study of PD-1 blockade in classical Hodgkin lymphoma. In the study overall: Each patient was given nivolumab 3 mg/kg through a vein every 2 weeks. Study-level results: Possible causes of repertoire differences, disease activity or prior therapy, remain undefined.

The time point: cycle 4 day 1 (C4D1), after around six weeks of nivolumab. All patients experienced relapse after autologous stem cell transplantation, and brentuximab vedotin exposure was variable. With magnetic negative selection, CD4+ T cells were purified from PBMCs that had been thawed. Patients' outcomes at their best amounted to complete response, partial response or progressive disease. V was shortened by 4 bases and J by 2 bases, with 12 bases between the two germline ends. From germline, CDR1 is SGDLS and CDR2 YYNGEE. The CDR3 is made up of 14 amino acids. Profiling relied on immunoSEQ multiplex PCR, and the TCRdb table lists in-frame clones only, not all of them. The sample gives approximately 29,000 clones, roughly four fifths of which show up once; roughly 0.57% is in the top ten.

The chain recombines TRBV9 with TRBJ1-2; D is possibly TRBD1 (5 bases). The sample here was CD4+ T cells from blood, taken before the fourth cycle of nivolumab. The receptor was derived from a human donor with classical Hodgkin lymphoma. The CDR3 region has the DNA TGTGCCAGCAGCAACTTTCAGGGCAACTATGGCTACACCTTC. Its protein product is CASSNFQGNYGYTF. Full variable domain (missing parts from reference TRBV9 and TRBJ1-2): DSGVTQTPKHLITATGQRVTLRCSPRSGDLSVYWYQQSLDQGLQFLIQYYNGEERAKGNILERFSAQQFPDLHSELNLSSLELGDSALYFCASSNFQGNYGYTFGSGTRLTVV.